A single sample is the source of the 20 T cell receptor beta chains below, sequenced in a study of patients and donors after allogeneic stem cell transplantation. MiXCR was run by TCRdb on the RT-PCR reads, yielding one entry per CDR3 protein. The data show about 160,000 distinct CDR3 sequences, 24% seen once. The sequenced sample consisted of blood, either unsorted or a sorted T cell fraction (not recorded which). These receptors were collected from a human donor who was either an allogeneic HSCT recipient or a stem cell or donor lymphocyte infusion donor (not recorded which). It is not recorded whose cells these are; they may come from a transplant donor.

Concerning this clonotype: The conserved phenylalanine or tryptophan normally closing the CDR3 is absent here, so this likely arose from a read error. The genes are TRBV15 and TRBJ1-4, with unresolved D. The V end lost 0 bases, the J end lost 8 bases, and 10 bases lay between the germline ends. There are 14 residues in the CDR3. Germline V gene sequence: CDR1 LNHNV, CDR2 YYDKDF (reference sequence). CDR3 loop: CATSRDDQWEKLFL. The CDR3 nucleotides are TGTGCCACCAGCAGAGATGACCAGTGGGAAAAACTGTTTTTG.

This clonotype was seen only a few times. The chain uses TRBV12-3 or TRBV12-4 and TRBJ1-5, with D perhaps matching TRBD1 (5 bases). The V gene lost 8 bases and the J gene lost 6 bases, with 17 bases spanning the gap. This CDR3 is 14 amino acids long. The CDR3 protein is CASQNSGNGQPQHF. The CDR3 DNA follows: TGTGCCAGCCAAAATTCAGGGAATGGTCAGCCCCAGCATTTT.

The gene calls are TRBV10-3 and TRBJ1-1, with TRBD1 as a possible D gene (6 bases). The CDR3 runs 14 residues. Germline V gene lookup returns CDR1 ENHRY and CDR2 SYGVKD. Trimming pared 6 bases from V and 4 bases from J, leaving 15 bases between. The CDR3 DNA reads TGTGCCATCAGGATACAGGGTGACGGCACTGAAGCTTTCTTT. Translation gives CAIRIQGDGTEAFF.

V and J are TRBV5-1 and TRBJ1-1; 12 bases map to TRBD1. Trimming took 2 bases from V and 7 from J; bases not matched to a gene: 3. Germline CDR1 is SGHRS and CDR2 is YFSETQ. The CDR3 length is 14 residues. CDR3 amino acids: CASSFGTGGFEAFF. The CDR3 bases are TGCGCCAGCAGCTTCGGGACAGGGGGCTTTGAAGCTTTCTTT.

This chain connects TRBV5-1 to TRBJ2-3; 10 bases align to TRBD2. Germline assignment: CDR1 SGHRS and CDR2 YFSETQ. CDR3 length: 18 residues. With V trimmed by 2 bases and J by 5 bases, 14 bases remained unmatched. This CDR3 is CASSFSPPLAGGKDTQYF. For the CDR3, the DNA is TGCGCCAGCAGCTTCTCCCCGCCCTTAGCGGGGGGAAAAGATACGCAGTATTTT. The full variable domain, in which reference TRBV5-1 and TRBJ2-3 provide the parts outside the CDR3, is KAGVTQTPRYLIKTRGQQVTLSCSPISGHRSVSWYQQTPGQGLQFLFEYFSETQRNKGNFPGRFSGRQFSNSRSEMNVSTLELGDSALYLCASSFSPPLAGGKDTQYFGPGTRLTVL.

This clonotype was seen a handful of times. V is TRBV19 and J is TRBJ2-7; TRBD1 matches 11 bases. From germline, CDR1 is LNHDA and CDR2 SQIVND (reference sequence). The trim removed 8 bases at V and 4 bases at J, leaving 7 bases unmatched. This CDR3 is 14 amino acids long. CDR3 DNA sequence: TGTGCCAGTCGGAAGGGACAGGGGGTTTACGAGCAGTACTTC. Protein product: CASRKGQGVYEQYF.

The chain carries TRBV7-8 and TRBJ2-5; the D gene is possibly TRBD2 (5 bases). This CDR3 has 14 amino acids. V was shortened by 5 bases and J by 1 base, with 11 bases between the two germline ends. Per the germline V gene, CDR1 is SGHVS and CDR2 is FQNEAQ. The CDR3 protein is CASSLGEFQETQYF. DNA for the CDR3: TGTGCCAGCAGCCTGGGAGAGTTCCAAGAGACCCAGTACTTC.

This rearrangement joins TRBV12-3 or TRBV12-4 to TRBJ1-1; 7 bases align to TRBD1. Germline trimming cut 4 bases from V and 7 bases from J; bases unmatched to any gene: 15. This CDR3 is built from 16 residues. This chain's CDR3 is CASSYPLQGGAGEAFF. CDR3 sequence (DNA): TGTGCCAGCAGTTATCCCCTTCAAGGGGGCGCCGGTGAAGCTTTCTTT.

This clonotype was seen a handful of times. The chain uses TRBV20-1 and TRBJ1-2; D is unresolved. This CDR3 region has 12 residues. The V end was cut by 6 bases, the J end by 8 bases, with 16 bases between. CDR1 DFQATT and CDR2 SNEGSKA come from the germline V gene (reference sequence). The CDR3 here is CSADRGSWGYTF. CDR3 nucleotides: TGCAGTGCCGACCGGGGAAGTTGGGGCTACACCTTC.

The rearrangement joins TRBV5-1 to TRBJ2-7; TRBD2 is a possible D gene (6 bases). CDR1 and CDR2 (germline): SGHRS, YFSETQ. The V end was cut by 3 bases, the J end by 7 bases, with 23 bases between. This CDR3 contains 16 residues. CDR3 DNA sequence: TGCGCCAGCAGCTGGGATAGGGACTCCATCGAGGGGGAGCAGTACTTC. Encoded protein: CASSWDRDSIEGEQYF.

The table lists this clonotype with a few counts. The chain links TRBV28 to TRBJ2-7; tentatively, D is TRBD1 (6 bases). CDR3 length: 15 residues. The V gene's germline CDR1 is MDHEN and CDR2 SYDVKM. The ends were cut back, 7 bases at V and 1 base at J, with 17 bases in the middle. CDR3 in amino acids: CASTIRQGSSYEQYF. Here the CDR3 DNA reads TGTGCCAGCACCATCCGGCAGGGGAGTTCCTACGAGCAGTACTTC.

This chain links TRBV15 with TRBJ2-7; D is unresolved. This CDR3 is 14 amino acids long. Trimming stripped 0 bases from V and 4 bases from J, with 10 bases between. Germline values: CDR1 LNHNV, CDR2 YYDKDF (reference sequence). CDR3 DNA sequence: TGTGCCACCAGCAGAGATCGGGTCGGGTACGAGCAGTACTTC. It specifies CATSRDRVGYEQYF.

This clonotype has only a few counts. The chain uses TRBV7-9 and TRBJ1-5; maybe TRBD1 (5 bases). CDR3 length: 13 amino acids. The germline CDR1 and CDR2 sequences are SEHNR and FQNEAQ (reference sequence). V was clipped by 5 bases and J by 5 bases, with 10 bases between them. The CDR3: CASSEDRYQPQHF. As DNA, the CDR3 is TGTGCCAGCAGCGAAGACAGATATCAGCCCCAGCATTTT.

This clonotype was counted between two and nine times. This chain connects TRBV10-3 to TRBJ2-1; D is uncertain. Germline CDR1 is ENHRY and CDR2 is SYGVKD. This CDR3 region has 16 residues. V lost 6 bases to trimming and J lost 0 bases, with 15 bases between them. CDR3 residues: CAISPGWLSSYNEQFF. The CDR3 nucleotides are TGTGCCATCAGCCCCGGTTGGCTAAGCTCCTACAATGAGCAGTTCTTC.

In this sample, this clonotype turned up a few times. J is TRBJ2-1 and V is TRBV7-2; 11 positions match TRBD1. The germline CDR1 and CDR2 sequences are SGHTA and FQGNSA. The J segment lost 6 bases and the V segment lost 1 base, leaving 5 bases of the junction unmatched. CDR3 length equals 16 residues. This chain's CDR3 is CASSLEGTGGGNEQFF. DNA of the CDR3: TGTGCCAGCAGCTTAGAAGGGACAGGGGGGGGCAATGAGCAGTTCTTC.

This clonotype was seen a few times. The chain is built from TRBV12-3 or TRBV12-4 and TRBJ1-3; D may be TRBD1 (5 bases). The V end was cut by 2 bases, the J end by 8 bases, with 19 bases between. The length of the CDR3 is 16 residues. CDR3 bases: TGTGCCAGCAGTTTATATGCAGGGTCAACATGGGACACCATATATTTT. Its protein product is CASSLYAGSTWDTIYF.

This clonotype was detected only once. The chain is built from TRBV6-1 and TRBJ1-1; no definite D call. V was trimmed by 2 bases and J by 1 base, leaving 5 bases between them. CDR1 is MNHNS and CDR2 is SASEGT in the germline V gene. CDR3 size: 13 residues. The DNA for the CDR3 is TGTGCCAGCAGTGAACACCAGAACACTGAAGCTTTCTTT. Residues: CASSEHQNTEAFF.

This clonotype has only a few counts. The CDR3 bases are TGTGCCAGCAGCCAAAAGGGGGCCTACGAGCAGTACTTC. This codes for CASSQKGAYEQYF. The chain is built from TRBV3-1 and TRBJ2-7; perhaps TRBD1 as D (6 bases). The CDR3 extends over 13 amino acids. Trimming took off 2 bases at V and 2 bases at J, with 7 bases between the two ends. The V gene's germline CDR1 is LGHDT and CDR2 YNNKEL (reference sequence).

This clonotype was seen ten or more times. CDR3 protein: CASSQDLSYGYTF. DNA for the CDR3: TGTGCCAGCAGCCAAGATCTATCCTATGGCTACACCTTC. The V gene is TRBV14, the J gene TRBJ1-2; no clear D. V gave up 0 bases and J gave up 4 bases, with 6 bases separating them. The CDR3 spans 13 residues. Germline V lookup: CDR1 SGHDN, CDR2 FVKESK.

The rearrangement uses TRBV6-5 and TRBJ2-1, with D tentatively TRBD1 or TRBD2 (5 bases each). The CDR3 contains 17 residues. Trimming left V 1 base short and J 2 bases short, with 15 bases between. Germline CDR1 is MNHEY and CDR2 is SVGAGI. CDR3 DNA sequence: TGTGCCAGCAGTTACTGGGGACGGTTCTCGGCCTACAATGAGCAGTTCTTC. It is translated as CASSYWGRFSAYNEQFF.